These 20 T cell receptor beta chains came from one sample sequenced in a study of T cells after yellow fever vaccination. One entry per CDR3 protein results from TCRdb running MiXCR on the 5' RACE reads. In the table there are 300,000 to 350,000 distinct CDR3 sequences, roughly 8.4% of which are singletons. The sequencing used PBMCs, collected approximately 40 days after the first yellow fever vaccination. The receptors come from a man younger than 35 who received the YFV17D yellow fever vaccine.

This clonotype was picked up a small number of times. The chain joins TRBV12-3 or TRBV12-4 to TRBJ2-2, with 7 positions matching TRBD2. The CDR3 runs 15 residues. The J segment lost 2 bases and the V segment lost 3 bases, leaving 3 bases of the junction unmatched. DNA for the CDR3: TGTGCCAGCAGTTTTGGGAGGGTCAACACCGGGGAGCTGTTTTTT. Its translation: CASSFGRVNTGELFF.

The chain uses TRBV7-3 and TRBJ2-3, with D tentatively TRBD1 (5 bases). V was cut by 5 bases and J by 9 bases, with 12 bases left in between. This CDR3 is 12 amino acids long. Looked up from germline, CDR1 is SGHTA and CDR2 is FQGTGA. CDR3 residues: CASSAPGQTQYF. In nucleotides, the CDR3 is TGTGCCAGCAGCGCACCAGGGCAGACGCAGTATTTT.

The chain uses TRBV6-2 or TRBV6-3 and TRBJ2-7, with 13 positions matching TRBD2. The CDR3 sequence is 16 residues long. With V trimmed by 4 bases and J by 3 bases, 6 bases remained unmatched. The V gene's germline CDR1 is MNHEY and CDR2 SVGEGT. The CDR3 coding sequence is TGTGCCAGCAGTTTCTCCGGGACTAGCGGGGACTACGAGCAGTACGTC. Protein product: CASSFSGTSGDYEQYV.

This clonotype was observed a handful of times. The chain links TRBV28 to TRBJ1-2; maybe TRBD1 (5 bases). CDR3 size: 13 residues. V lost 5 bases to trimming and J lost 7 bases, with 14 bases between them. Germline CDR1 MDHEN, CDR2 SYDVKM. For the CDR3, the DNA is TGTGCCAGCAGTCCACGGGGGGGGTTTGGCTACACCTTC. It encodes CASSPRGGFGYTF.

The chain couples TRBV5-1 to TRBJ2-5, with TRBD1 matching over 11 bases. Germline CDR1 SGHRS, CDR2 YFSETQ. The CDR3 contains 17 residues. The V and J ends lost 2 bases and 4 bases, in that order; junction bases with no gene match: 10. CDR3 in DNA: TGCGCCAGCAGCTTTACCGGGACAGGGGGGGGTGGAGAGACCCAGTACTTC. Its protein is CASSFTGTGGGGETQYF.

In DNA form, the CDR3 reads TGTGCCAGCAGTTCGTTTCTGACAGGGGGCATGATGAATGAGCAGTTCTTC. Translation gives CASSSFLTGGMMNEQFF. This rearrangement joins TRBV6-5 to TRBJ2-1; 10 nucleotides match TRBD1. J gave up 7 bases and V 4 bases, and 13 bases lay outside the gene matches. The CDR3 has 17 residues. CDR1 is MNHEY and CDR2 is SVGAGI in the germline V gene.

This clonotype showed up just once. The CDR3 end shows no conserved phenylalanine or tryptophan, and so a read error is likely. It is unclear where the CDR3 begins or ends on the DNA, so no DNA is shown, and the CDR3 is as TCRdb lists it. This chain joins TRBV4-2 and TRBJ2-1; no DNA check was done on the table's D call, TRBD2. The germline CDR1 and CDR2 sequences are LGHNA and YNFKEQ. From its first to its last residue, the CDR3 has 15 amino acids. This CDR3 reads CASSPGSTSSGGALY.

The chain couples TRBV18 to TRBJ1-1, with TRBD1 as a possible D gene (5 bases). The V end lost 4 bases, the J end lost 8 bases, and 17 bases lay between the germline ends. The CDR3 contains 14 residues. CDR1 and CDR2 from the germline V gene are KGHSH and LQKENI. DNA of the CDR3: TGTGCCAGCTCACGCTCGGACAAGCAGGACGAAGCTTTCTTT. Amino acid sequence: CASSRSDKQDEAFF.

As DNA, the CDR3 is TGCGCCAGCAGCCCCCCGGGAAGATTCACCGGGGAGCTGTTTTTT. It specifies CASSPPGRFTGELFF. The V and J genes are TRBV5-1 and TRBJ2-2; D is possibly TRBD2 (5 bases). Germline CDR1 SGHRS, CDR2 YFSETQ. This CDR3 region has 15 residues. V was trimmed by 4 bases and J by 4 bases, leaving 14 bases between them.

This clonotype was recorded a few times. The chain combines TRBV4-1 with TRBJ2-5; D unclear. Germline CDR1 is MGHRA and CDR2 is YSYEKL. Trimming stripped 4 bases from V and 5 bases from J, with 14 bases between. The CDR3 loop spans 14 amino acids. In DNA, the CDR3 is TGCGCCAGCAGCCCTCTGGGATCGGCCGAGACCCAGTACTTC. It codes for CASSPLGSAETQYF.

In this sample, this clonotype turned up a few times. The J gene is TRBJ1-4, the V gene TRBV29-1; D is unresolved. The CDR3 length is 14 residues. V dropped 1 base and J dropped 8 bases, with 14 bases sitting between them. Per germline, CDR1 SQVTM and CDR2 ANQGSEA. CDR3 sequence reads: CSVEVVGLNEKLFF. The DNA for the CDR3 is TGCAGCGTTGAAGTTGTAGGGCTTAACGAAAAACTGTTTTTT.

The V call is TRBV24-1, the J call TRBJ2-3; D is ambiguous. V was pared by 3 bases and J by 2 bases, with 5 bases between. In germline, CDR1 is KGHDR, CDR2 SFDVKD. The CDR3 has 13 amino acids. As DNA, the CDR3 is TGTGCCACCAGTGATCCTTCCACAGATACGCAGTATTTT. Protein product: CATSDPSTDTQYF.

The chain combines TRBV4-2 with TRBJ2-3, with D maybe TRBD2 (5 bases). This CDR3 has 14 residues. V lost 4 bases and J 1 base, leaving 9 bases between the germline ends. Germline CDR1 and CDR2: LGHNA and YNFKEQ. CDR3 residues: CASSRGLRTDTQYF. DNA for the CDR3: TGTGCCAGCAGCCGCGGGCTGCGCACAGATACGCAGTATTTT.

This clonotype was seen a few times. The J gene is TRBJ2-3, the V gene TRBV27; D possibly corresponds to TRBD1 (6 bases). This CDR3 has 16 residues. Germline CDR1 and CDR2: MNHEY and SMNVEV (reference sequence). Trimming cost V 5 bases and J 1 base, with 16 bases left between them. The CDR3: CASSTQTGLGTDTQYF. CDR3 DNA: TGTGCCAGCAGTACACAAACAGGGCTTGGCACAGATACGCAGTATTTT.

Notes on this clonotype: A read error may produce the germline difference seen at one junction end. The chain couples TRBV10-3 to TRBJ1-1; D gene unclear. Germline V lookup: CDR1 ENHRY, CDR2 SYGVKD. The CDR3 extends over 13 amino acids. CDR3 loop: CTITGHTNTEAFF. For the CDR3, the DNA is TGTACCATCACTGGGCACACGAACACTGAAGCTTTCTTT.

This clonotype appeared a few times. This chain connects TRBV7-9 to TRBJ2-3; tentative D call: TRBD2 (5 bases). The length of the CDR3 is 12 residues. CDR1 is SEHNR, CDR2 FQNEAQ, per germline (reference sequence). V was pared by 11 bases and J by 0 bases, with 9 bases between. In nucleotides, the CDR3 is TGTGCCGGAGGAGCTAGCACAGATACGCAGTATTTT. This gives the protein CAGGASTDTQYF.

Worth noting for this clonotype: An end of the junction differs from the germline gene, which may be a read error. This rearrangement joins TRBV7-8 to TRBJ2-4; 16 positions match TRBD2. Germline V gene lookup returns CDR1 SGHVS and CDR2 FQNEAQ. The CDR3 extends over 19 amino acids. The CDR3: CASTLALVGLAGGRNIQYF. The CDR3 nucleotides read TGTGCCAGCACCTTAGCGCTTGTGGGACTAGCGGGGGGGCGGAACATTCAGTACTTC.

Here the CDR3 reads CASRPRTDGTSERNIQYF. The CDR3 DNA reads TGCGCCAGCAGACCCCGCACGGACGGGACTAGTGAGAGAAACATTCAGTACTTC. The J gene is TRBJ2-4, the V gene TRBV4-1; 8 bases line up with TRBD2. From germline, CDR1 is MGHRA and CDR2 YSYEKL. The CDR3 runs to 18 residues. Trimming at V came to 6 bases and at J to 6 bases, leaving 19 bases not matched to a gene.

The genes are TRBV6-1 and TRBJ2-2, with a weak D call TRBD1 (5 bases). The V end was cut by 7 bases, the J end by 4 bases, with 16 bases between. The CDR3 runs to 15 residues. CDR1 and CDR2 (germline): MNHNS, SASEGT. The CDR3 region is CASTQNRLGTGELFF. The DNA of the CDR3 is TGTGCCAGCACCCAAAACAGGCTAGGCACCGGGGAGCTGTTTTTT.

This clonotype appeared many times. This chain connects TRBV6-1 to TRBJ2-3, with unresolved D. Germline V lookup: CDR1 MNHNS, CDR2 SASEGT. The CDR3 is 13 amino acids. The V end lost 7 bases, the J end lost 3 bases, and 11 bases lay between the germline ends. The CDR3 protein is CASTADGTDTQYF. The DNA of the CDR3 is TGTGCCAGCACCGCGGACGGGACAGATACGCAGTATTTT.